This T cell receptor beta chain originates from a study of spatial heterogeneity in lung cancer. Study context: Within tumor regions, the number of TCR transcripts tracked closely with a T cell module score obtained from matched bulk RNA-seq.

Study-level findings and limits: Expanded intratumoral alpha and beta TCR counts tracked tumor mutation counts. As ubiquitous and regional nonsynonymous mutations varied, counts of ubiquitous and regional expanded TCRs tracked them, respectively.

The sample holds many counts of this clonotype. Its target is unknown. This beta chain slipped into a library made for alpha chains as a stray read, so its size is not meaningful. Time point: sample taken at primary tumor resection. Untreated early-stage non-small cell lung cancer patients, 72 in total, were the donors. Whole RNA from tumor, nontumor lung or frozen PBMC was sequenced unsorted. V was shortened by 3 bases and J by 9 bases, with 8 bases between the two germline ends. The CDR3 contains 12 residues. TCRdb recomputed calls from the 5' RACE reads with MiXCR, one row per CDR3 protein. The table records about 14,000 distinct CDR3 sequences, about 6% of them present only once.

The sample consisted of lung tumor tissue, taken at surgery. The V call is TRBV12-3 or TRBV12-4, the J call TRBJ2-2; unclear D gene. The receptor was derived from a female donor with early-stage non-small cell lung cancer. The CDR3 coding sequence is TGTGCCAGCAGTTTGGTGGACCGGGAGCTGTTTTTT. It translates to CASSLVDRELFF.